The 19 T cell receptor beta chains below were found in one sample sequenced in a study of T-cell reconstitution after alpha-beta-depleted transplantation in children. Researchers prepared the TCRbeta library using unique molecular identifiers, the study reports. Each CDR3 protein gets one entry after TCRdb re-called the PCR reads with MiXCR. The sample has 600,000 to 700,000 distinct CDR3 sequences; 16% are singletons. Sequenced material: PBMCs from the stem cell graft donor, taken from the stem cell graft. The receptors were gathered from a human donor who donated a stem cell graft to a child with acute myeloid leukemia.

This sequence joins TRBV6-5 and TRBJ2-2; 7 bases line up with TRBD1. Trimming removed 2 bases from V and 4 bases from J; junction bases left unmatched: 4. CDR3 size: 15 residues. CDR1 is MNHEY, CDR2 SVGAGI, per germline. The CDR3 DNA reads as TGTGCCAGCAGTTACGACAGGGCCACCACCGGGGAGCTGTTTTTT. This codes for CASSYDRATTGELFF.

This clonotype was detected a few times. The CDR3 sequence: CAISGTGESDEQYF. The CDR3 DNA reads as TGTGCCATCAGTGGGACAGGGGAAAGCGACGAGCAGTACTTC. The rearrangement joins TRBV10-3 to TRBJ2-7, with TRBD1 matching over 9 bases. The CDR3 is made up of 14 amino acids. CDR1 and CDR2 (germline): ENHRY, SYGVKD. Trimming cost V 4 bases and J 5 bases; bases outside gene matches: 6.

The V and J genes are TRBV28 and TRBJ2-3; TRBD2 matches 13 bases. J was trimmed by 2 bases and V by 5 bases; bases with no gene match: 7. The CDR3 loop spans 17 amino acids. Germline lookup yields CDR1 MDHEN and CDR2 SYDVKM. Here the CDR3 reads CASSPRLAGGFTDTQYF. CDR3 coding DNA: TGTGCCAGCAGTCCACGACTAGCGGGGGGATTCACAGATACGCAGTATTTT.

The V gene is TRBV5-1, the J gene TRBJ1-2; the D gene is possibly TRBD1 (5 bases). The length of the CDR3 is 15 residues. The V end was cut by 0 bases, the J end by 4 bases, with 13 bases between. Germline V gives CDR1 SGHRS, CDR2 YFSETQ. In DNA, the CDR3 is TGCGCCAGCAGCTTGGAGGGGTTCGCTTTCTATGGCTACACCTTC. Translating it yields CASSLEGFAFYGYTF.

The rearrangement uses TRBV7-9 and TRBJ2-7, with 7 nucleotides matching TRBD1. Unmatched junction bases numbered 3, after V lost 1 base and J lost 0 bases. Per germline, CDR1 SEHNR and CDR2 FQNEAQ (reference sequence). The CDR3 has 15 residues. CDR3 in amino acids: CASSLGGTVSYEQYF. Here the CDR3 DNA reads TGTGCCAGCAGCTTAGGAGGGACAGTCTCCTACGAGCAGTACTTC.

This chain links TRBV14 with TRBJ1-1; 9 positions agree with TRBD1. The CDR3 totals 15 residues. After removal of 4 bases from V and 4 bases from J, the junction contained 7 bases not matched to a gene. In germline, CDR1 is SGHDN, CDR2 FVKESK. The DNA of the CDR3 is TGTGCCAGCAGCCCCTTAAAGGACAGGGGCACTGAAGCTTTCTTT. Its protein is CASSPLKDRGTEAFF.

In this sample, this clonotype turned up a few times. V usage is TRBV7-2 and J usage is TRBJ1-4; 7 bases line up with TRBD1. V was clipped by 6 bases and J by 2 bases; unmatched bases: 3. The CDR3 consists of 14 residues. CDR1 is SGHTA and CDR2 is FQGNSA in the germline V gene. The CDR3 loop reads CASSWDSTNEKLFF. CDR3 nucleotides: TGTGCCAGCAGTTGGGACAGTACTAATGAAAAACTGTTTTTT.

The genes are TRBV29-1 and TRBJ2-2, with 12 bases fitting TRBD2. J was trimmed by 4 bases and V by 5 bases; bases with no gene match: 8. This CDR3 is built from 16 residues. CDR1 SQVTM and CDR2 ANQGSEA come from the germline V gene. CDR3 nucleotides: TGCAGCGTTCCGTTACTAGCGGGGGGTATCACCGGGGAGCTGTTTTTT. Encoded protein: CSVPLLAGGITGELFF.

Turning to this clonotype: An end of the junction does not agree with germline; a read error may underlie this. This chain connects TRBV24-1 to TRBJ2-6; TRBD1 matches at 7 bases. Germline V lookup: CDR1 KGHDR, CDR2 SFDVKD. The CDR3 loop spans 17 amino acids. The CDR3 here is CATSDKDRTSGVNVLTF. CDR3 bases: TGTGCCACCAGTGACAAGGACAGGACCTCTGGGGTCAACGTCCTGACTTTC.

This clonotype was detected a few times. The genes are TRBV7-9 and TRBJ2-2; D is perhaps TRBD2 (6 bases). In germline, CDR1 is SEHNR, CDR2 FQNEAQ (reference sequence). Trimming removed 5 bases from V and 0 bases from J, with 16 bases in between. The CDR3 is made up of 17 amino acids. CDR3 sequence reads: CASSDLGLSPNTGELFF. CDR3 nucleotide sequence: TGTGCCAGCAGCGACCTGGGACTCAGCCCGAACACCGGGGAGCTGTTTTTT.

This clonotype was found many times. The genes are TRBV10-3 and TRBJ1-2; 7 bases line up with TRBD1. The CDR3 is made up of 14 amino acids. Trimming cost V 8 bases and J 7 bases; bases outside gene matches: 13. Germline V gene lookup returns CDR1 ENHRY and CDR2 SYGVKD. The chain's CDR3 is CAISGTALTGGYTF. The CDR3 DNA sequence: TGTGCCATCTCCGGGACAGCCTTAACGGGTGGCTACACCTTC.

This clonotype was seen many times. This chain connects TRBV7-9 to TRBJ2-2; no definite D call. V was pared by 1 base and J by 5 bases, with 8 bases between. The CDR3 length is 14 residues. Germline CDR1 reads SEHNR; CDR2 reads FQNEAQ (reference sequence). The CDR3 loop reads CASSLVTVTGELFF. As DNA, the CDR3 is TGTGCCAGCAGCTTAGTGACGGTGACCGGGGAGCTGTTTTTT.

This clonotype was picked up many times. The genes are TRBV12-3 or TRBV12-4 and TRBJ1-5, with a tentative D call TRBD1 (5 bases). V was cut by 10 bases and J by 7 bases, with 14 bases left in between. CDR3 length equals 12 residues. The CDR3 here is CATGGSEQPQHF. The CDR3 DNA sequence: TGTGCCACCGGGGGGTCGGAGCAGCCCCAGCATTTT.

The chain uses TRBV6-2 or TRBV6-3 and TRBJ2-4, with D unresolved. V lost 6 bases and J 15 bases, leaving 21 bases between the germline ends. The CDR3 is 13 residues long. Germline CDR1 and CDR2: MNHEY and SVGEGT. This CDR3 reads CASSQTSLTKPYF. In nucleotides, the CDR3 is TGTGCCAGCAGCCAGACATCGCTCACTAAACCGTACTTC.

This clonotype was observed at least ten times. The J gene is TRBJ1-6, the V gene TRBV15, with TRBD1 identical over 8 bases. Germline V CDR1 and CDR2: LNHNV, YYDKDF (reference sequence). J lost 9 bases, V lost 3 bases, and 1 base had no gene match. This CDR3 is built from 13 residues. The DNA of the CDR3 is TGTGCCACCAGCAGGGACAGGGCTTCACCCCTCCACTTT. Translation: CATSRDRASPLHF.

The chain employs TRBV27 and TRBJ2-7; 9 bases map to TRBD2. The CDR3 is 15 residues long. After removal of 5 bases from V and 4 bases from J, the junction contained 9 bases not matched to a gene. Germline-derived CDR1 and CDR2 are MNHEY and SMNVEV (reference sequence). The CDR3 region has the DNA TGTGCCAGCAGTATCTTAGCGGGGGATCGTTACGAGCAGTACTTC. This gives the protein CASSILAGDRYEQYF.

There are many counts of this clonotype. This chain connects TRBV20-1 to TRBJ1-2; maybe TRBD1 (5 bases). The CDR3 has 13 amino acids. Per the germline V gene, CDR1 is DFQATT and CDR2 is SNEGSKA (reference sequence). Between the trimmed V and J ends, which lost 5 bases and 2 bases, there was a span of 12 bases. The CDR3 reads CSAATEKNYGYTF. CDR3 sequence (DNA): TGCAGTGCTGCGACAGAAAAAAACTATGGCTACACCTTC.

This clonotype has a count of ten or more. This CDR3 is CSGALNEGTEAFF. Here the CDR3 DNA reads TGCAGCGGTGCGTTAAACGAGGGTACTGAAGCTTTCTTT. The chain carries TRBV29-1 and TRBJ1-1; D is unclear. This CDR3 comprises 13 residues. Deletions cut 7 bases from V and 5 bases from J, with 17 bases between. From germline, CDR1 is SQVTM and CDR2 ANQGSEA.

The chain employs TRBV3-1 and TRBJ1-2; D is unresolved. This CDR3 region has 11 residues. Germline CDR1 and CDR2: LGHDT and YNNKEL (reference sequence). The V end was cut by 3 bases, the J end by 6 bases, with 5 bases between. This CDR3 reads CASSQRDGYTF. CDR3 DNA sequence: TGTGCCAGCAGCCAGCGGGATGGCTACACCTTC. Combining the CDR3 with reference TRBV3-1 and TRBJ1-2 gives the whole variable domain DTAVSQTPKYLVTQMGNDKSIKCEQNLGHDTMYWYKQDSKKFLKIMFSYNNKELIINETVPNRFSPKSPDKAHLNLHINSLELGDSAVYFCASSQRDGYTFGSGTRLTVV.